Listed below are T cell receptor beta chains from one sample, sequenced in a study of T cell repertoires in cytomegalovirus infection. TCRdb recomputed calls from the reads with MiXCR, one row per CDR3 protein. The sample carries 830,000 or so distinct CDR3 sequences, about 30% recorded once. Antigen specificity for these receptors is unknown. Sample: cultured CD8+ T cells from PBMCs, taken from culture after CMV antigen stimulation. The receptors derive from a human donor in good health (CMV status not recorded). Some clones in this sample may be carry-over from other donors' samples. Both conserved end residues are part of each CDR3. A D gene is named only where the DNA matches it firmly. Size values are once, few and many counts, or a class for expanded clones, and some rows have none.

v_gene	d_gene	j_gene	abundance	CDR3aa	CDR3nt
TRBV12-3/TRBV12-4	.	TRBJ2-1	.	CASRRGRGGRREQFF	TGTGCCAGCAGGAGGGGTCGGGGAGGAAGACGAGAGCAGTTCTTC
TRBV5-5	.	TRBJ1-2	many	CASSFSDNYGYTF	TGTGCCAGCAGCTTTTCAGATAACTATGGCTACACCTTC
TRBV28	TRBD2	TRBJ2-5	few	CASSVGVTPGRTSGGERYQETQYF	TGTGCCAGCAGTGTTGGGGTCACCCCGGGCCGGACTAGCGGGGGGGAGAGGTACCAAGAGACCCAGTACTTC
TRBV13	.	TRBJ1-2	.	CASSLGRGPPYGYTF	TGTGCCAGCAGCTTAGGCCGGGGCCCGCCCTATGGCTACACCTTC
TRBV7-9	.	TRBJ2-5	few	CASSSRSQETQYF	TGTGCCAGCAGCAGTAGGAGCCAAGAGACCCAGTACTTC
TRBV11-2	TRBD2	TRBJ2-1	.	CASSLAGGLGNEQFF	TGTGCCAGCAGCTTAGCGGGGGGGCTGGGTAATGAGCAGTTCTTC
TRBV5-8	.	TRBJ1-2	many	CASSLGGAGYGYTF	TGTGCCAGCAGCTTAGGCGGGGCGGGCTATGGCTACACCTTC
TRBV11-2	.	TRBJ1-2	few	CASSLDGTRMIYGYTF	TGTGCCAGCAGCTTAGATGGAACCAGGATGATCTATGGCTACACCTTC
TRBV19	.	TRBJ1-4	.	CASSIILHNEKLFF	TGTGCCAGTAGTATTATTCTCCATAATGAAAAACTGTTTTTT
TRBV20-1	TRBD1	TRBJ1-2	few	CSARDQQGASANYGYTF	TGCAGTGCTAGAGATCAACAGGGGGCCTCAGCTAACTATGGCTACACCTTC
TRBV5-6	.	TRBJ1-2	once	CASSGRGRGSSHYGYTF	TGTGCCAGCAGCGGACGGGGCAGGGGATCATCCCATTATGGCTACACCTTC
TRBV20-1	.	TRBJ2-3	once	CSAPSTVITDTQYF	TGCAGTGCGCCGTCGACAGTCATCACAGATACGCAGTATTTT
TRBV7-6	.	TRBJ2-1	.	CASSLARQGDSYNEQFF	TGTGCCAGCAGCTTAGCGCGTCAAGGGGACTCCTACAATGAGCAGTTCTTC
TRBV4-3	.	TRBJ1-4	few	CASSQDVATNEKLFF	TGCGCCAGCAGCCAAGACGTGGCAACTAATGAAAAACTGTTTTTT
TRBV7-8	TRBD1	TRBJ1-5	many	CASSFFGTGYSNQPQHF	TGTGCCAGCAGCTTCTTCGGGACAGGGTATAGCAATCAGCCCCAGCATTTT
TRBV12-3/TRBV12-4	TRBD2	TRBJ2-3	many	CASSSGGTSGGARTDTQYF	TGTGCCAGCAGTTCAGGAGGGACTAGCGGGGGGGCCCGGACAGATACGCAGTATTTT
TRBV4-1	.	TRBJ2-5	many	CASSQGIYQETQYF	TGCGCCAGCAGCCAAGGCATATACCAAGAGACCCAGTACTTC
TRBV25-1	.	TRBJ1-4	.	CASSEYSMDEKLFF	TGTGCCAGCAGTGAATACAGTATGGATGAAAAACTGTTTTTT
TRBV12-3/TRBV12-4	.	TRBJ1-4	few	CASSLARQGEKLFF	TGTGCCAGCAGTTTAGCCAGGCAAGGAGAAAAACTGTTTTTT
TRBV2	TRBD1	TRBJ2-7	.	CAKDRDTGEQYF	TGTGCGAAGGACAGGGACACCGGAGAGCAGTACTTC
TRBV27	.	TRBJ1-2	few	CASSSGTSGYTF	TGTGCCAGCAGTTCCGGGACAAGCGGCTACACCTTC
TRBV28	.	TRBJ2-4	.	CASSLHSLAKNIQYF	TGTGCCAGCAGTTTGCACAGCCTAGCCAAAAACATTCAGTACTTC
TRBV7-9	.	TRBJ2-7	few	CASSLAYGERYEQYF	TGTGCCAGCAGCTTAGCGTACGGAGAGCGGTACGAGCAGTACTTC
TRBV7-2	.	TRBJ2-4	many	CASSLGDIQYF	TGTGCCAGCAGCTTAGGGGACATTCAGTACTTC
TRBV7-9	TRBD2	TRBJ2-3	.	CASSFRSGGASLDTQYF	TGTGCCAGCAGCTTTCGTAGCGGGGGGGCTTCGTTAGATACGCAGTATTTT
TRBV7-9	TRBD1	TRBJ1-2	.	CASSQTGGYGYTF	TGTGCCAGCAGCCAGACAGGGGGCTATGGCTACACCTTC
TRBV7-6	.	TRBJ2-3	.	CASATPQGSLDTQYF	TGTGCCAGCGCAACCCCCCAGGGGTCATTGGATACGCAGTATTTT
TRBV19	TRBD2	TRBJ2-2	few	CASSGERGWNTGELFF	TGTGCCAGTAGTGGAGAGCGGGGGTGGAACACCGGGGAGCTGTTTTTT
TRBV2	.	TRBJ2-1	few	CASSPPRVGSYNEQFF	TGTGCCAGCAGTCCTCCCAGGGTGGGCTCCTACAATGAGCAGTTCTTC